The clone carrying this T cell receptor beta chain was detected only once. The protocol was immunoSEQ multiplex PCR, while the TCRdb copy is restricted to in-frame clones and leaves out a portion. The sample shows 85,000 to 100,000 clones, roughly nine tenths of them seen only once. These data are taken from a study of blood T cell repertoires in COVID-19. On the study more broadly: Acute and convalescent COVID-19 specimens originated in the United States, Italy and Spain. T cells, B-cell-depleted T cells, or PBMCs provided the cDNA or gDNA that served as material.

The CDR3 runs 15 residues. V dropped 3 bases and J dropped 6; count of bases not matched to a gene: 10. The germline CDR1 and CDR2 sequences are KGHSH and LQKENI. Seattle participants joined during active infection and were tracked over time. Sequencing was carried out using peripheral blood. The receptor was isolated from a woman aged 60 to 75 with COVID-19, enrolled during active disease. The V call is TRBV18, the J call TRBJ1-2, with 7 bases aligning to TRBD1. In DNA form, the CDR3 reads TGTGCCAGCTCACCTATGACAGGGCCTGAGGATGGCTACACCTTC. Translation gives CASSPMTGPEDGYTF.